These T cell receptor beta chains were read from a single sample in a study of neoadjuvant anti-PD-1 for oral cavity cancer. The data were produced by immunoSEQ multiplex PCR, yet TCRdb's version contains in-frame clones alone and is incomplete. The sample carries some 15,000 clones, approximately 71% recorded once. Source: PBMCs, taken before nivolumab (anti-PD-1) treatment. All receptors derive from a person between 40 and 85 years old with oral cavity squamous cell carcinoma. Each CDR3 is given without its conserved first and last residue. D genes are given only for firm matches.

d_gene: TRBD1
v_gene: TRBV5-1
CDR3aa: ASSRDRDTGELF

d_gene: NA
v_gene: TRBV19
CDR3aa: ASSIDPGSNQPQH

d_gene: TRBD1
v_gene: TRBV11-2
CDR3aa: ASSSTGRNQPQH

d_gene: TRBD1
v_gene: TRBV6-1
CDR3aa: ASRDRGRVETQY

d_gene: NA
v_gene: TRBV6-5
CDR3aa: ASSRGVTEQF

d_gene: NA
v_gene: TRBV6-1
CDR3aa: ASTDSSYEQY

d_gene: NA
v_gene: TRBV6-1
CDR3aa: ASSEDPLNTDTQY

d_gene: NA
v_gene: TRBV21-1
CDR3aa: ASSKPGTSVPGELF

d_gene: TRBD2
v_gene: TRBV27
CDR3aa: ASSLAGGAYNEQF

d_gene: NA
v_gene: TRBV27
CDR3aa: ASSSAPLSPLH

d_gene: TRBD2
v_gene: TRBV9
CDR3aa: ASSPTTGTSGRTGELF

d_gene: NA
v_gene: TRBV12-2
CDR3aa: ASRSTQLAGVGETQY

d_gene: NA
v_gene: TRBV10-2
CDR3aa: ASSVVGGAHQPQH

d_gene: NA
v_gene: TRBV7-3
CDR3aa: ASSLTAGQGPT

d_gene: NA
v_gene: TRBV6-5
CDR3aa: ASTPRSIQETQY

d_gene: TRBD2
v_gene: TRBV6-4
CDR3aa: ASSCLSSGSEETQY

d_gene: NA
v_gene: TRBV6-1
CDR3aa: ASTLQGSEQY

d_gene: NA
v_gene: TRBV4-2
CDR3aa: ASSQDMNPGRYGYT

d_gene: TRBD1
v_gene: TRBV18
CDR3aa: ASSPTGGRNTEAF

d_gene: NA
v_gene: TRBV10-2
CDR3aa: ASSEGGIYSNQPQH

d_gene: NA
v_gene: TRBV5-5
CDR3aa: ASSSSGTGQETQY

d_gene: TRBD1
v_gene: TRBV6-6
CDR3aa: ASSYGTQGSGNTIY

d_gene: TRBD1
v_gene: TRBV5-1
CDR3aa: ASSSGLRQGSEPLH

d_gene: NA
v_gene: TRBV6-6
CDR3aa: ASDGEGVGPREQY

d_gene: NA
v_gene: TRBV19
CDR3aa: ASSFLRGRAVETQY

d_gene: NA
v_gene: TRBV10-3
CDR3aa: AISELGLAYGYT

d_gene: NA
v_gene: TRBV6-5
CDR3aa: ASSYRISSVGYT

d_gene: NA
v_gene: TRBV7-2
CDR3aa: ASSLQVASNQPQH

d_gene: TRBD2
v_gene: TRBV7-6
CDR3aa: ASSLDPRGSGGVNEQF

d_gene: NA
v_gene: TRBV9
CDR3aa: ASSVALQGVGNTIY

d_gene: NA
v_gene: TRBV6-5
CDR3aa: ASSGGSMNTEAF

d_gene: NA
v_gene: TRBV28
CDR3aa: ASSLKVQVTNQPQH

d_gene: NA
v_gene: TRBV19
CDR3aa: ASKSTPGGETGELF

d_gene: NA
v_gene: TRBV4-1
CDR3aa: ASSPWAASTDTQY

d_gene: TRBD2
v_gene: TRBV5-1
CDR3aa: ASSPATSGAGTQY

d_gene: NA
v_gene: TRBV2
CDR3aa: ASKRAAGANVLT

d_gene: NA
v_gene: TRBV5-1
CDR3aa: ASSFGALTF

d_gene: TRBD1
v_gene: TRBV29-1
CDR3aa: SVPGQVNTEAF

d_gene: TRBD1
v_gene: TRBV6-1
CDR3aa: AISRDRAQPQH

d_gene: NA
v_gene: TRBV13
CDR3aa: ASSQFGNTIY

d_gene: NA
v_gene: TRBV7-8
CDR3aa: ASSARTSRGTGELF

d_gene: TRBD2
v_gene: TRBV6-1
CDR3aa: ASSEPGLQNEQY

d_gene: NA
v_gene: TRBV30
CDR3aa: AWSRRENQPQH

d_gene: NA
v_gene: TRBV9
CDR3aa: ASSTRTDNTEAF

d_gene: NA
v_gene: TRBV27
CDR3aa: ASSPPLGEAF

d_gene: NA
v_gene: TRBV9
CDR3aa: ASSVAYGQLSGNTIY

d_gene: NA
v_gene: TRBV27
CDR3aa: ASKSGGQAIQETQY